The present T cell receptor beta chain was sequenced within a study of post-analysis software for immune sequencing data. Study as a whole: Clinical courses comprised relapsing-remitting, secondary progressive and progressive-relapsing multiple sclerosis. Study outcomes and limitations: Roughly five TRBV segments, including TRBV5-6, TRBV5-1 and TRBV20-1, were more frequent in patients than controls. Samples from one preparation batch, clustered by F measure, grouped strongly together. Controls significantly exceeded multiple sclerosis patients in normalized Chao1 diversity.

Unique molecular identifiers were present in the TCR beta cDNA libraries. Once roughly 0.85 to 11 million T cells were used, about 490,000 cDNA molecules resulted. TCRdb re-called the PCR reads through MiXCR, storing one row per CDR3 protein. The table records about 540,000 distinct CDR3 sequences, 30% to 40% of them present only once. The CDR3 covers 15 residues. V was clipped by 6 bases and J by 0 bases; unmatched bases: 4. Germline V CDR1 and CDR2: MNHNS, SASEGT. This clonotype was picked up many times. The antigen is not known. What was sequenced was blood. The chain is built from TRBV6-1 and TRBJ2-1; 8 nucleotides agree with TRBD2. The source of this sequence is a girl aged 2 to 17 with multiple sclerosis. CDR3 region: CASRGLAGSYNEQFF. In DNA form, the CDR3 reads TGTGCCAGCAGGGGCCTAGCGGGCTCCTACAATGAGCAGTTCTTC.